The present TCR beta chain was sequenced within a study of Graves' ophthalmopathy and Graves' hyperthyroidism. This clonotype came up once. The target antigen is unknown. Investigators amplified TCR beta CDR3 regions from RNA transcripts. The first-round RT-PCR employed HTBI primers together with the Qiagen OneStep RT-PCR kit. A multiplex PCR was then performed as the second round. TCRdb reanalysed the multiplex PCR reads using MiXCR and keeps one entry per CDR3 protein. The sample records over a million distinct CDR3 sequences, 35% to 40% being singletons. It was on clinical symptoms, serum thyroxine, TRAb, thyroid ultrasound and orbital computed tomography that diagnosis relied. Study-level results: Blood also contained most of the expanded thyroid clonotypes above 0.001 frequency.

Sequenced input: peripheral blood or thyroid tissue (not recorded which). The clonotype comes from an adult man with Graves' hyperthyroidism.

Here the CDR3 reads CASSLAQAAGTQYF. The CDR3 bases are TGTGCCAGCAGCTTAGCGCAAGCCGCCGGAACGCAGTATTTT. This chain uses TRBV7-2 with TRBJ2-3; D is unresolved. CDR1 is SGHTA and CDR2 is FQGNSA in the germline V gene. The CDR3 is made up of 14 amino acids. Trimming cost V 0 bases and J 9 bases, with 13 bases left between them.